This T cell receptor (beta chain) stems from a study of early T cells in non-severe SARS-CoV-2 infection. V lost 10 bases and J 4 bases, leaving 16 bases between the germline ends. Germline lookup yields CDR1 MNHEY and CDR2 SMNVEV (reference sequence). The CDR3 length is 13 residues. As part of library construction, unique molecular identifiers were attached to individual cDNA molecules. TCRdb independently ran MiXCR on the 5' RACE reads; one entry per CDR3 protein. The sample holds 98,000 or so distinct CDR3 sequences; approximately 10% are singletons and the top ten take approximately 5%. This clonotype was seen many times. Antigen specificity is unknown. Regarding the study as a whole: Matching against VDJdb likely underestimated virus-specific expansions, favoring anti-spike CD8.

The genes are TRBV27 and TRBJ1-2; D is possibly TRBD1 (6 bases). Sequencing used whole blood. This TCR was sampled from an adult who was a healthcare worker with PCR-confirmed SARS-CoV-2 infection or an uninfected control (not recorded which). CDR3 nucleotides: TGTGCCACTTCAATGGGGGCTGGCTATGGCTACACCTTC. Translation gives CATSMGAGYGYTF.